These T cell receptor beta chains were read from a single sample in a study of blood T cells in healthy people across ages. TCRdb processed the 5' RACE reads anew with MiXCR; each CDR3 protein has one entry. The sample includes approximately 490,000 distinct CDR3 sequences, 24% of them seen just once. These same data were also listed under a study on T cells of mothers and their children.

The specimen was blood. All receptors derive from a boy younger than 18 in good health. Each CDR3 is given with its conserved first and last residue. Each record gives: J gene, D gene, V gene, clone size, CDR3 DNA, CDR3 protein. A D gene is named only where the DNA matches it firmly. Clone size appears in some rows only: once, few, many, or a class for an expanded clone.

TRBJ1-6 TRBD1 TRBV5-1 NA TGCGCCAGCAGCGGCGGGACAGCAAATAATTCACCCCTCCACTTT CASSGGTANNSPLHF
TRBJ1-2 NA TRBV4-3 few TGCGCCAGCAGCACGAAGGCGGGGGGCGCGTCTCTTGGCTACACCTTC CASSTKAGGASLGYTF
TRBJ1-1 NA TRBV7-2 NA TGTGCCAGCAGCTTCATAGGGACGGCCGAAGCTTTCTTT CASSFIGTAEAFF
TRBJ2-1 TRBD2 TRBV12-3/TRBV12-4 few TGTGCCAGCAGTTTACTAGCGGGATCCAATGAGCAGTTCTTC CASSLLAGSNEQFF
TRBJ2-5 NA TRBV9 many TGTGCCAGCAGCGTGCGGAGTGGGCAAGAGACCCAGTACTTC CASSVRSGQETQYF
TRBJ2-7 NA TRBV20-1 NA TGCAGTGCTAGAGACCGGGCGGGCTACTCCTACGAGCAGTACTTC CSARDRAGYSYEQYF
TRBJ2-3 NA TRBV5-1 NA TGCGCCAGCAGCTTGGGGCAGATGACTAGCACAGATACGCAGTATTTT CASSLGQMTSTDTQYF
TRBJ2-7 NA TRBV4-1 NA TGCGCCAGCAGCCAAGTACAGGGCTCACTTGTAACCTACGAGCAGTACTTC CASSQVQGSLVTYEQYF
TRBJ2-2 NA TRBV13 few TGTGCCAGCAGCTCCCCCACGAACACCGGGGAGCTGTTTTTT CASSSPTNTGELFF
TRBJ2-2 NA TRBV9 NA TGTGCCAGCAGCGTAAACAGGGTAACGAACACCGGGGAGCTGTTTTTT CASSVNRVTNTGELFF
TRBJ2-7 TRBD1 TRBV27 many TGTGCCAGCAGTTTAAACAGGGGTGCCTACGAGCAGTACTTC CASSLNRGAYEQYF
TRBJ2-7 NA TRBV12-3/TRBV12-4 many TGTGCCAGCAGTTCTATGCCCTACGAGCAGTACTTC CASSSMPYEQYF
TRBJ2-6 TRBD1 TRBV6-2/TRBV6-3 few TGTGCCAGCAGGGCCGGGACAGGAACCGTCCTGACTTTC CASRAGTGTVLTF
TRBJ2-5 NA TRBV20-1 NA TGCAGTGCTACCGGGCGAGGAAAAGAGACCCAGTACTTC CSATGRGKETQYF
TRBJ2-5 NA TRBV7-3 NA TGTGCCAGCAGCTTCTGGCGGGACCGGGCTAGGGAGACCCAGTACTTC CASSFWRDRARETQYF
TRBJ1-3 TRBD1 TRBV7-9 NA TGTGCCAGCAGCATCCGGGACAGGGAGGCTGGAAACACCATATATTTT CASSIRDREAGNTIYF
TRBJ2-7 NA TRBV20-1 NA TGCAGTGCTAGATTCCGGGGCGGTACCTACGAGCAGTACTTC CSARFRGGTYEQYF
TRBJ1-3 NA TRBV4-2 NA TGTGCCAGCAGCCAAGATCTCGCGTCCCGCTCTGGAAACACCATATATTTT CASSQDLASRSGNTIYF
TRBJ2-7 TRBD2 TRBV10-3 few TGTGCCATCAGTGACTCAGCGGGGGGCACCTACGAGCAGTACTTC CAISDSAGGTYEQYF
TRBJ2-1 TRBD2 TRBV18 NA TGTGCCAGCTCACCACCGGAGGGACTAGCGGGGGTCAATGAGCAGTTCTTC CASSPPEGLAGVNEQFF
TRBJ2-2 TRBD1 TRBV7-2 NA TGTGCCAGCAGAGCGACAGGGACGAACACCGGGGAGCTGTTTTTT CASRATGTNTGELFF
TRBJ2-5 TRBD2 TRBV7-7 few TGTGCTAGCAGCTTATCGCGGGAGGGCCTGGAGACCCAGTACTTC CASSLSREGLETQYF
TRBJ2-1 TRBD2 TRBV2 NA TGTGCCGGATCCGGGGGACTAGTCGCGAGTGAGCAGTTCTTC CAGSGGLVASEQFF
TRBJ1-1 TRBD1 TRBV7-9 few TGTGCCAGCAGCTTACGGGCGGGACAGATGAACACTGAAGCTTTCTTT CASSLRAGQMNTEAFF
TRBJ2-7 TRBD2 TRBV20-1 NA TGCAGTGCTATTAGCGGGCCTGCCTACGAGCAGTACTTC CSAISGPAYEQYF
TRBJ2-1 NA TRBV6-5 few TGTGCCAGCGGCCTTGGGCCTGCTGAGTCAGAGCAGTTCTTC CASGLGPAESEQFF
TRBJ2-7 TRBD2 TRBV7-9 few TGTGCCAGCAGCATACTAGCGGGATCCTACGAGCAGTACTTC CASSILAGSYEQYF
TRBJ2-1 TRBD2 TRBV9 NA TGTGCCAGCAGCGTAACGACTAGCGGATACAATGAGCAGTTCTTC CASSVTTSGYNEQFF
TRBJ1-2 TRBD1 TRBV2 NA TGTGCCAGCACTTTGTCGGGACAGCTCTATGGCTACACCTTC CASTLSGQLYGYTF
TRBJ2-4 NA TRBV6-6 few TGTGCCAGCAGGGCGGGGAACATTCAGTACTTC CASRAGNIQYF
TRBJ2-3 TRBD2 TRBV7-2 NA TGTGCCAGCAGCTTAGAGTTATCTAGCGGGAGGGCACGGGATACGCAGTATTTT CASSLELSSGRARDTQYF
TRBJ2-7 TRBD2 TRBV4-3 NA TGCGCCAGCAGCCAGGGAGGACTAGCGAGAAGCTCCTACGAGCAGTACTTC CASSQGGLARSSYEQYF
TRBJ1-5 NA TRBV18 NA TGTGCCAGCTCACCCGTCGGCCTGGGTAGCAATCAGCCCCAGCATTTT CASSPVGLGSNQPQHF
TRBJ1-1 TRBD1 TRBV29-1 NA TGCAGCGTTTCTGGGGGTTACAGGGGTGAAGCTTTCTTT CSVSGGYRGEAFF
TRBJ2-7 NA TRBV28 NA TGTGCCAGCAGTTTACCCTCCTACTCCTACGAGCAGTACTTC CASSLPSYSYEQYF
TRBJ2-5 NA TRBV7-2 many TGTGCCAGCAGCCATGCCGGGGCCGGGGGGCTTTTGGAGACCCAGTACTTC CASSHAGAGGLLETQYF
TRBJ2-5 TRBD2 TRBV13 many TGTGCCAGCAGGCTACGGGGGGGATTTCAAGAGACCCAGTACTTC CASRLRGGFQETQYF
TRBJ2-3 TRBD2 TRBV28 NA TGTGCCAGCAGTAGGACTAGCGGGGGGCCCCACCCCCCAGATACGCAGTATTTT CASSRTSGGPHPPDTQYF
TRBJ1-2 TRBD1 TRBV4-1 few TGCGCCAGCAGCCAAACTCGGGACAGGGGACGGAATGGCTACACCTTC CASSQTRDRGRNGYTF
TRBJ2-5 TRBD1 TRBV5-1 NA TGCGCCAGCAGCGGGACAGGGGTTGCGAGTGAGACCCAGTACTTC CASSGTGVASETQYF
TRBJ2-3 NA TRBV18 NA TGTGCCAGCTCACCCTCGCAGAGCACAGATACGCAGTATTTT CASSPSQSTDTQYF
TRBJ2-3 TRBD2 TRBV20-1 few TGCAGTGCTAGAGATCAACTAGCGGGAGTCGTAGATACGCAGTATTTT CSARDQLAGVVDTQYF